This TCR beta chain was observed in a study of T cells in Graves' hyperthyroidism and ophthalmopathy. V lost 2 bases and J lost 4, with 9 bases in between. The CDR3 has 13 residues. The germline CDR1 and CDR2 sequences are SNHLY and FYNNEI. Clinical symptoms, serum thyroxine, TRAb, thyroid ultrasound and orbital computed tomography established diagnosis. This clonotype has just a few counts. What it binds is not known. Notes on the study in general: Classification by a 13 V-J model distinguished ophthalmopathy from stable hyperthyroidism. A median about 6.5 months before onset, the model predicted ophthalmopathy. Most expanded thyroid clonotypes above 0.001 recurred in blood.

RNA transcripts yielded amplified TCR beta CDR3 regions. The HTBI primer set served for first-round RT-PCR of the TCR CDR3. MiXCR, run by TCRdb on the multiplex PCR reads, gives a single entry per CDR3 protein. The data show 500,000 to 600,000 distinct CDR3 sequences, 40% to 50% seen once. The gene calls are TRBV2 and TRBJ2-7, with a weak D call TRBD2 (6 bases). The material sequenced was peripheral blood or thyroid tissue (not recorded which). This receptor was obtained from an adult woman with Graves' disease, either hyperthyroidism or ophthalmopathy (not recorded which). In DNA form, the CDR3 reads TGTGCCAGCAGTGAAAGCGGGCTGTACGAGCAGTACTTC. This encodes CASSESGLYEQYF.